Presented here are 8 T cell receptor beta chains from one specimen sequenced in a study of cytomegalovirus exposure and HLA in healthy donors. The PCR employed 60 Vbeta primers together with 13 Jbeta primers. This table comes from immunoSEQ multiplex PCR, and its TCRdb copy is limited to in-frame clones, with some not included. The data contain roughly 80,000 clones, under 80% of them singletons. The sequenced material came from PBMCs. These receptors all stem from a woman aged 50 to 60 in good health and CMV-seropositive.

This clone turned up a few times. CDR3 in DNA: TGTGCCAGCAGCCGGGCCGGGACAGCGGGTGAGAGCACTGAAGCTTTCTTT. The encoded protein is CASSRAGTAGESTEAFF. This chain links TRBV9 with TRBJ1-1; 7 bases align to TRBD1. The CDR3 extends over 17 amino acids. Germline trimming cut 4 bases from V and 4 bases from J; bases unmatched to any gene: 16. Germline V CDR1 and CDR2: SGDLS, YYNGEE.

V gene TRBV6-5 combines with J gene TRBJ1-1; no firm D call. Trimming stripped 6 bases from V and 1 base from J, with 9 bases between. Germline lookup yields CDR1 MNHEY and CDR2 SVGAGI. This CDR3 has 13 amino acids. The chain's CDR3 is CASSPRENTEAFF. The DNA for the CDR3 is TGTGCCAGCAGCCCCCGGGAGAACACTGAAGCTTTCTTT.

This clone turned up a few times. J is TRBJ2-4 and V is TRBV28, with D perhaps TRBD1 (6 bases). Per the germline V gene, CDR1 is MDHEN and CDR2 is SYDVKM. The CDR3 consists of 16 residues. V lost 5 bases and J lost 6, with 20 bases in between. DNA for the CDR3: TGTGCCAGCAGTCTCCACCTGCTGGGGGCGTTAAACATTCAGTACTTC. Translating it yields CASSLHLLGALNIQYF.

In its sample, this clone was seen a few times. J is TRBJ2-7 and V is TRBV19; TRBD1 matches at 8 bases. CDR1 is LNHDA, CDR2 SQIVND, per germline (reference sequence). CDR3 size: 15 residues. Trimming removed 7 bases from V and 1 base from J; junction bases left unmatched: 9. The CDR3 here is CASTYRTGNSYEQYF. CDR3 DNA sequence: TGTGCCAGTACTTACCGGACAGGGAATTCCTACGAGCAGTACTTC.

This clone showed up just a few times. This rearrangement joins TRBV7-2 to TRBJ1-4, with 8 bases matching TRBD1. Trimming removed 4 bases from V and 5 bases from J; junction bases left unmatched: 9. Germline V gene data show CDR1 as SGHTA and CDR2 as FQGNSA. The CDR3 loop spans 16 amino acids. The CDR3 DNA sequence: TGTGCCAGCAGCTCACCGAACAGGGGGGGGAATGAAAAACTGTTTTTT. Protein product: CASSSPNRGGNEKLFF.

The gene calls are TRBV4-1 and TRBJ1-1, with a tentative D call TRBD1 (6 bases). This CDR3 comprises 14 residues. V was pared by 1 base and J by 4 bases, with 10 bases between. Germline V gene lookup returns CDR1 MGHRA and CDR2 YSYEKL. CDR3 in amino acids: CASSQAGVRTEAFF. The CDR3 nucleotides read TGCGCCAGCAGCCAAGCAGGGGTTCGCACTGAAGCTTTCTTT.

V usage is TRBV5-1 and J usage is TRBJ1-1; unclear D gene. The CDR3 spans 11 residues. The V end lost 5 bases, the J end lost 7 bases, and 9 bases lay between the germline ends. Germline V CDR1 and CDR2: SGHRS, YFSETQ. The CDR3 DNA follows: TGCGCCAGCAGTCGGGGAAATGAAGCTTTCTTT. The encoded protein is CASSRGNEAFF.

This chain joins TRBV27 and TRBJ1-2, with D possibly TRBD1 on 5 matching bases. The germline gives CDR1 MNHEY, CDR2 SMNVEV (reference sequence). V lost 5 bases to trimming and J lost 5 bases, with 12 bases between them. CDR3 length equals 13 residues. CDR3 sequence reads: CASSRSTVYGYTF. The DNA of the CDR3 is TGTGCCAGCAGTCGCTCGACAGTTTATGGCTACACCTTC.